This passage covers 9 T cell receptor beta chains from one sample sequenced in a study of vaccination effects on CD4 cells after COVID-19. The table came from immunoSEQ multiplex PCR; TCRdb's copy has only in-frame clones and leaves some out. The table lists 20,000 to 30,000 clones, almost 70% of them singletons. Peptide-pool stimulation followed by sequencing identified expanded antigen-specific CD4+ clonotypes in the ViraFEST assay. Following a roughly ten-day culture, CD4+ T cells were purified. Two doses of BNT162b2 or mRNA-1273 vaccine were administered to participants. These receptors' targets are unknown. The source was CD4+ T cells from PBMCs cultured with SARS-CoV-2 spike peptides, collected after COVID-19 vaccination. The receptors were gathered from a human donor who received a COVID-19 vaccine.

This clone is medium-sized by share. The chain recombines TRBV7-2 with TRBJ1-2; D is undetermined. Germline CDR1 is SGHTA and CDR2 is FQGNSA. The V end lost 3 bases, the J end lost 4 bases, and 9 bases lay between the germline ends. The CDR3 has 13 amino acids. The CDR3 DNA reads as TGTGCCAGCAGCTTTCCCAAGGGCTATGGCTACACCTTC. This gives the protein CASSFPKGYGYTF.

This sequence joins TRBV7-8 and TRBJ1-6; 7 bases agree with TRBD1. Germline V CDR1 and CDR2: SGHVS, FQNEAQ. This CDR3 is 18 amino acids long. V gave up 6 bases and J gave up 0 bases; unmatched junction bases: 11. CDR3 nucleotide sequence: TGTGCCAGCAGATCAGACAGGGAGGGGAGCTCCTATAATTCACCCCTCCACTTT. Amino acids: CASRSDREGSSYNSPLHF.

The sample holds a few counts of this clone. This chain connects TRBV5-1 to TRBJ1-2, with D uncertain. The CDR3 runs 14 residues. Germline CDR1 reads SGHRS; CDR2 reads YFSETQ. Trimming took 3 bases from V and 2 from J, leaving 11 bases between them. The DNA for the CDR3 is TGCGCCAGCAGCTCCCACGGGCCCAACTATGGCTACACCTTC. Residues: CASSSHGPNYGYTF.

This chain uses TRBV7-9 with TRBJ1-4; D might be TRBD1 (5 bases). Trimming removed 5 bases at V and 5 bases at J, with 15 bases between. Germline V gives CDR1 SEHNR, CDR2 FQNEAQ (reference sequence). This CDR3 has 15 residues. The CDR3 sequence: CASSRGDAPNEKLFF. CDR3 in DNA: TGTGCCAGCAGCAGAGGGGACGCCCCCAATGAAAAACTGTTTTTT. The whole variable domain, filled in from reference TRBV7-9 and TRBJ1-4, reads DTGVSQNPRHKITKRGQNVTFRCDPISEHNRLYWYRQTLGQGPEFLTYFQNEAQLEKSRLLSDRFSAERPKGSFSTLEIQRTEQGDSAMYLCASSRGDAPNEKLFFGSGTQLSVL.

This clone showed up just once. CDR3 in DNA: TGTGCCAGTAGAAACCGGGACAGGGGAAATAGTATTACCTACGAGCAGTACTTC. It encodes CASRNRDRGNSITYEQYF. The J gene is TRBJ2-7, the V gene TRBV19; TRBD1 agrees at 10 bases. The CDR3 has 18 amino acids. The germline V gene encodes CDR1 LNHDA and CDR2 SQIVND (reference sequence). The ends lost 6 bases at V and 2 bases at J; junction bases unmatched: 16.

V and J are TRBV29-1 and TRBJ1-5; no clear D gene. The CDR3 is 14 amino acids. Per germline, CDR1 SQVTM and CDR2 ANQGSEA. The ends were cut back, 6 bases at V and 0 bases at J, with 12 bases in the middle. CDR3 nucleotide sequence: TGCAGCGTAGCTCTAGGTTATAGCAATCAGCCCCAGCATTTT. This encodes CSVALGYSNQPQHF.

This chain's CDR3 is CASSEVLQGGTEAFF. The CDR3 DNA follows: TGTGCCAGCAGTGAAGTTTTACAGGGAGGAACTGAAGCTTTCTTT. The chain links TRBV6-1 to TRBJ1-1; maybe TRBD1 (6 bases). The germline V and J ends were trimmed by 1 base and 5 bases, with 14 bases remaining between them. CDR3 length equals 15 residues. Germline V gives CDR1 MNHNS, CDR2 SASEGT.

The chain combines TRBV11-2 with TRBJ1-5, with D possibly being TRBD1 (6 bases). The CDR3 runs to 14 residues. V was pared by 5 bases and J by 7 bases, with 15 bases between. Germline CDR1 reads SGHAT; CDR2 reads FQNNGV. As DNA, the CDR3 is TGTGCCAGCAGCCCCGATGGACAGTACCAGCCCCAGCATTTT. Its protein is CASSPDGQYQPQHF.

This chain links TRBV6-4 with TRBJ1-4; D may be TRBD1 (5 bases). This CDR3 is built from 14 residues. Germline V gives CDR1 MRHNA, CDR2 SNTAGT. V was trimmed by 2 bases and J by 5 bases, leaving 9 bases between them. CDR3 protein: CASSDGTTNEKLFF. Written as DNA, the CDR3 is TGTGCCAGCAGTGACGGGACGACCAATGAAAAACTGTTTTTT.